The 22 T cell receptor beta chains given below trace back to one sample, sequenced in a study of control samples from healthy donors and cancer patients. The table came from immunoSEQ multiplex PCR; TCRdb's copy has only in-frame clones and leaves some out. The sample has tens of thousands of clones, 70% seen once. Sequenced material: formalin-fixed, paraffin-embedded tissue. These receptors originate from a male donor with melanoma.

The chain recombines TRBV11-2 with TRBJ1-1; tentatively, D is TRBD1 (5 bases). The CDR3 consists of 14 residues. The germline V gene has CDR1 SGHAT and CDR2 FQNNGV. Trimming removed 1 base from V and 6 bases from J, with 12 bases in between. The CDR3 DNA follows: TGTGCCAGCAGCTTAGTCCAGGGTAGGTCTGAAGCTTTCTTT. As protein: CASSLVQGRSEAFF.

CDR3 DNA: TGCGCCAGCAGTAAACAGGGGGAGGACAATGAGCAGTTCTTC. This codes for CASSKQGEDNEQFF. The V and J genes are TRBV5-1 and TRBJ2-1; 8 bases line up with TRBD1. With 5 bases clipped from V and 5 bases from J, the junction kept 6 bases outside the gene matches. The CDR3 runs to 14 residues. The germline V gene encodes CDR1 SGHRS and CDR2 YFSETQ. Based on the CDR3 plus reference TRBV5-1 and TRBJ2-1, the full variable domain is KAGVTQTPRYLIKTRGQQVTLSCSPISGHRSVSWYQQTPGQGLQFLFEYFSETQRNKGNFPGRFSGRQFSNSRSEMNVSTLELGDSALYLCASSKQGEDNEQFFGPGTRLTVL.

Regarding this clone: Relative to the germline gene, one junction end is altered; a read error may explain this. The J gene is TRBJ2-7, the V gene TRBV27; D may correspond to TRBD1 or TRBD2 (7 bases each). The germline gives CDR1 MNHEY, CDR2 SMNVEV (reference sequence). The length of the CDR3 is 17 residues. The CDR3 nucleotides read TGTGCCAGCAGAAAGCAGGGGGGGACAGAGGGCTCCTACAAGCAGTACTTC. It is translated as CASRKQGGTEGSYKQYF.

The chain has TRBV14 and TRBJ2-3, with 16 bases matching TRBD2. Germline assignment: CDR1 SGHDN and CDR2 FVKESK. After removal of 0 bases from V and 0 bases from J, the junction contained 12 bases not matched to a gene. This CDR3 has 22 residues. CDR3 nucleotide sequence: TGTGCCAGCAGCCAAGATAGCTTCGTAGGGACTAGCGGGAGGGCCAGCACAGATACGCAGTATTTT. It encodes CASSQDSFVGTSGRASTDTQYF.

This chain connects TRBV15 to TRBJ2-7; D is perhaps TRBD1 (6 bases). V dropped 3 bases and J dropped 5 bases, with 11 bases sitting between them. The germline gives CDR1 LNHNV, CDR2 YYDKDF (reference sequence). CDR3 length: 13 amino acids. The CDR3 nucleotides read TGTGCCACCAGCAGTCGAGGGGGACACGAGCAGTACTTC. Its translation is CATSSRGGHEQYF.

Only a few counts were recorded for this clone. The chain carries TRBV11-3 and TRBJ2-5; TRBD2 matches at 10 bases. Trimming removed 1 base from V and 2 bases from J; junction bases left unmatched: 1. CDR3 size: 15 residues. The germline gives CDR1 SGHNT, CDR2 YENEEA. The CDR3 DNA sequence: TGTGCCAGCAGCTTAGGGACTAGCGGACAAGAGACCCAGTACTTC. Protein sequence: CASSLGTSGQETQYF.

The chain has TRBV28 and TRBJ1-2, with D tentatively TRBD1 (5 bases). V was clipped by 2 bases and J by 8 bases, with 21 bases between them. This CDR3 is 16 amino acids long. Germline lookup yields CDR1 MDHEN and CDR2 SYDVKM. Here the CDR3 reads CASSLVTGYQSGGYTF. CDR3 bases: TGTGCCAGCAGTTTAGTCACAGGCTACCAAAGTGGGGGCTACACCTTC.

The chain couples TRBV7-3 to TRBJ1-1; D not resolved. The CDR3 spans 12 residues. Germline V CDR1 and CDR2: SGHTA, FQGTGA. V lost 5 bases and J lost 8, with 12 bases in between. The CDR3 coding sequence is TGTGCCAGCAGCCAAAACACCGGGGAAGCTTTCTTT. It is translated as CASSQNTGEAFF.

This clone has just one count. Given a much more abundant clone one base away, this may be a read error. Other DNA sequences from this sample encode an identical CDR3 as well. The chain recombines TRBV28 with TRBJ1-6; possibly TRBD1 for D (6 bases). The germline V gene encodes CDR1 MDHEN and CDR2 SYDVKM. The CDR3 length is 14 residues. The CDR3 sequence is CASRGGQRGSPLHF. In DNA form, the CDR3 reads TGTGCCAGCAGAGGGGGTCAGAGGGGCTCACCCCTCCATTTT.

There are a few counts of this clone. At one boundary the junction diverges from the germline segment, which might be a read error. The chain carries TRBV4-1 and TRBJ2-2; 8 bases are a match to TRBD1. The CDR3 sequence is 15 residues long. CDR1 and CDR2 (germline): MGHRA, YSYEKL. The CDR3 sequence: CASNQQGGNTGELFF. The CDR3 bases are TGCGCCAGCAACCAACAGGGGGGGAACACCGGGGAGCTGTTTTTT.

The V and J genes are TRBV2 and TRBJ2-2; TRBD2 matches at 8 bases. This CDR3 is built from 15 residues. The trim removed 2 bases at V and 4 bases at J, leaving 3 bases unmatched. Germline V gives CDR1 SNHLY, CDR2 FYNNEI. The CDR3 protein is CASSELAGSTGELFF. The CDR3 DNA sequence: TGTGCCAGCAGTGAACTAGCGGGCAGCACCGGGGAGCTGTTTTTT.

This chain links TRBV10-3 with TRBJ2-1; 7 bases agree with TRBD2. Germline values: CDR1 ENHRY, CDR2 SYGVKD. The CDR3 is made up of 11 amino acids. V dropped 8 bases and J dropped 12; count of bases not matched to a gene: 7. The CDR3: CAIGGGLGQFF. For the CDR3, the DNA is TGTGCCATCGGGGGTGGACTAGGGCAGTTCTTC.

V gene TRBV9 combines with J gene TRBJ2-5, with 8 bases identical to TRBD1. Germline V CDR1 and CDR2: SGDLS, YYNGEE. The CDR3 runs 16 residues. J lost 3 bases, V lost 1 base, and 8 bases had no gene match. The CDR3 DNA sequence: TGTGCCAGCAGCGTAAGGCCCTCAGGGGGCAAAGAGACCCAGTACTTC. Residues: CASSVRPSGGKETQYF.

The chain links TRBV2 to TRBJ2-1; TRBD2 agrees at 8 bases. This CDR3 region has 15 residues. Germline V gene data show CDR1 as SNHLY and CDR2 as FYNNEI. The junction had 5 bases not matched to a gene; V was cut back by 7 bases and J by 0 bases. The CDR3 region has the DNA TGTGCCAGCATGGGCGGGGGGAGCTCCTACAATGAGCAGTTCTTC. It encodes CASMGGGSSYNEQFF.

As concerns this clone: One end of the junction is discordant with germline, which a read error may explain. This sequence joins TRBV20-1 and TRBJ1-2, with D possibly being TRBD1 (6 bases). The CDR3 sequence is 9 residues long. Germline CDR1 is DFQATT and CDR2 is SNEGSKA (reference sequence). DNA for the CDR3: TGCAGTGCTAGGGACAGCTTCTCCTTC. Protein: CSARDSFSF.

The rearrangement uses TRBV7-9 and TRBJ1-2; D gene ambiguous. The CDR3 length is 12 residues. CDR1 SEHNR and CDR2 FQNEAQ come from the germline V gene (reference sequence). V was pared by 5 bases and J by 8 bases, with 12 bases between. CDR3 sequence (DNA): TGTGCCAGCAGCCCCGAGGAGGGAGGCTACACCTTC. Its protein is CASSPEEGGYTF.

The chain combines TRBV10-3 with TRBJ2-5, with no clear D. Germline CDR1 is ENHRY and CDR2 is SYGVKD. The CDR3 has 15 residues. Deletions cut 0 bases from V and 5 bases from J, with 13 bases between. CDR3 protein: CAISESKDRHETQYF. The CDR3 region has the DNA TGTGCCATCAGTGAGTCTAAGGACCGCCATGAGACCCAGTACTTC.

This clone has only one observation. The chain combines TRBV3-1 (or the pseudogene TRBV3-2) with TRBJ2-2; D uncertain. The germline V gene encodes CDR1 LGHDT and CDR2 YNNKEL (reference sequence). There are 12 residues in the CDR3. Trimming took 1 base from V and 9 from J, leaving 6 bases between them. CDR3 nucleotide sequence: TGTGCCAGCAGCCAAGCCCAGAGGGAGCTGTTTTTT. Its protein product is CASSQAQRELFF.

As DNA, the CDR3 is TGTGCCACCAGTGAGTTGGGCGGGAGGGCCAACACCGGGGAGCTGTTTTTT. Residues: CATSELGGRANTGELFF. The V and J genes are TRBV24-1 and TRBJ2-2; the match to TRBD2 covers 9 bases. Per the germline V gene, CDR1 is KGHDR and CDR2 is SFDVKD. V lost 4 bases to trimming and J lost 2 bases; unmatched junction nucleotides: 7. The CDR3 has 17 residues.

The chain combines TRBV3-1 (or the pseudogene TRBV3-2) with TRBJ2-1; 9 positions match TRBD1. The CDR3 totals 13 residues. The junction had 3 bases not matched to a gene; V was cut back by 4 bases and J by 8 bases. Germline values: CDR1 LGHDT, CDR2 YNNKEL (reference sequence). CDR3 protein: CASSRTGGDEQFF. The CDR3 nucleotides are TGTGCCAGCAGCCGTACAGGGGGCGATGAGCAGTTCTTC.

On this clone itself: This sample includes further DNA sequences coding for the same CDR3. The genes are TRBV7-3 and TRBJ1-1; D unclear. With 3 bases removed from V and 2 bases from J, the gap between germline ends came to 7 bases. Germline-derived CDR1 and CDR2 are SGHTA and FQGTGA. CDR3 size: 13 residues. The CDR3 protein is CASSLGYNTEAFF. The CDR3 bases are TGTGCCAGCAGCTTGGGCTACAACACTGAAGCTTTCTTT.

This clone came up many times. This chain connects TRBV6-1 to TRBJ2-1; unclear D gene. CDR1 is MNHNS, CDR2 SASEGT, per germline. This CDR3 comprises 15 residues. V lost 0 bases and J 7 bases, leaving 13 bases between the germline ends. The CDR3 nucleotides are TGTGCCAGCAGTGAAGCGTTCCAGGACGGGAATGAGCAGTTCTTC. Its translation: CASSEAFQDGNEQFF.